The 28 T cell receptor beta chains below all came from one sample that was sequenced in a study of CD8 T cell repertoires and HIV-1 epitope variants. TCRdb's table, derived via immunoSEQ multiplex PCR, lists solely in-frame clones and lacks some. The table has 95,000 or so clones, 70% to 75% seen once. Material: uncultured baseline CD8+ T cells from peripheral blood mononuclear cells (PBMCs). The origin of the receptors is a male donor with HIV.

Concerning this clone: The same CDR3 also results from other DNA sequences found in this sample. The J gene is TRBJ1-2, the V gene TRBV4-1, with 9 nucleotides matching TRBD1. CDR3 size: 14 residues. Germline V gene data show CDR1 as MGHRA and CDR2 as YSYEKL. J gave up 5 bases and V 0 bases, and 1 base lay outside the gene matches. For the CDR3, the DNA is TGCGCCAGCAGCCAAGAAGGACAGGGGTATGGCTACACCTTC. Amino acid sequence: CASSQEGQGYGYTF.

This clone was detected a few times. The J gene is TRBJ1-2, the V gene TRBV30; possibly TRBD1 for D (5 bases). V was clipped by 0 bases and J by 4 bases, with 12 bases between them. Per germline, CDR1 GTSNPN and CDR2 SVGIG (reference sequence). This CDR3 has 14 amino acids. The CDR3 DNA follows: TGTGCCTGGAGTGTATGGGGGGGAACCTATGGCTACACCTTC. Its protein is CAWSVWGGTYGYTF.

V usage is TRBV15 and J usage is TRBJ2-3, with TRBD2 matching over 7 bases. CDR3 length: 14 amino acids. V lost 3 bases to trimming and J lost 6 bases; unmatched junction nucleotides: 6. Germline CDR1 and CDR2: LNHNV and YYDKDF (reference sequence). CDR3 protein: CATSSQRGSDTQYF. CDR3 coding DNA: TGTGCCACCAGCAGCCAGCGGGGCTCGGATACGCAGTATTTT.

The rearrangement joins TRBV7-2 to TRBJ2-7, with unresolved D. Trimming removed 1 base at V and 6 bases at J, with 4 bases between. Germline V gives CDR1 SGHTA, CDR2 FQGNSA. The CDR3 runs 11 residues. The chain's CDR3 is CASSLVSEQYF. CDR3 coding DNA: TGTGCCAGCAGCTTAGTTTCCGAGCAGTACTTC.

The CDR3 is CASSITSGRGADTQYF. The CDR3 DNA follows: TGCGCCAGCAGCATCACTAGCGGGAGGGGCGCAGATACGCAGTATTTT. The chain couples TRBV5-1 to TRBJ2-3, with 13 bases identical to TRBD2. The CDR3 totals 16 residues. Germline CDR1 reads SGHRS; CDR2 reads YFSETQ. The junction had 6 bases not matched to a gene; V was cut back by 4 bases and J by 4 bases.

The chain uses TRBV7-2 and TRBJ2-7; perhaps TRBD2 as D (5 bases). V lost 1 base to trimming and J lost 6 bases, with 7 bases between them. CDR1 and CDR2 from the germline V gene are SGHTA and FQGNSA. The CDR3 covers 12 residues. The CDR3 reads CASSLERREQYF. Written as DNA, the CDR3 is TGTGCCAGCAGCTTAGAGCGGCGCGAGCAGTACTTC.

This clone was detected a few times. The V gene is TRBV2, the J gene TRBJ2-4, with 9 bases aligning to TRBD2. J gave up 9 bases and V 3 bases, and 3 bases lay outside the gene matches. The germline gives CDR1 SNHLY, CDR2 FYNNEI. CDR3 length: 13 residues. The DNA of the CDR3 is TGTGCCAGCAGTGATGGACTAGCGACCATTCAGTACTTC. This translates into CASSDGLATIQYF. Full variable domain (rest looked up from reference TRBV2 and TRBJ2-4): EPEVTQTPSHQVTQMGQEVILRCVPISNHLYFYWYRQILGQKVEFLVSFYNNEISEKSEIFDDQFSVERPDGSNFTLKIRSTKLEDSAMYFCASSDGLATIQYFGAGTRLSVL.

The CDR3 DNA follows: TGTGCCAGCGGCAAGGGACGGGGCGGTTCCACCGGGGAGCTGTTTTTT. It yields the protein CASGKGRGGSTGELFF. The chain combines TRBV5-6 with TRBJ2-2, with D perhaps matching TRBD1 or TRBD2 (5 bases each). The germline V gene has CDR1 SGHDT and CDR2 YYEEEE. Trimming pared 7 bases from V and 4 bases from J, leaving 20 bases between. The CDR3 totals 16 residues.

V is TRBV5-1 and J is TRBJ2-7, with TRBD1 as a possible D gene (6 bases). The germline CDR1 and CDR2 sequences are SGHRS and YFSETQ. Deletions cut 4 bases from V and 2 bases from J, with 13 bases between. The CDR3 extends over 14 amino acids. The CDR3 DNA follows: TGCGCCAGCAGCGTGGACAGTTTAACCTACGAGCAGTACTTC. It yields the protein CASSVDSLTYEQYF.

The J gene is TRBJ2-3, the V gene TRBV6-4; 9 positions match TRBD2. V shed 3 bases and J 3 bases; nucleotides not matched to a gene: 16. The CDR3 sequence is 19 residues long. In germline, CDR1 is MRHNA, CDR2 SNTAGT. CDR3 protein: CASSEAPGRLADVTDTQYF. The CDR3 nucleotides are TGTGCCAGCAGTGAGGCCCCTGGCAGACTAGCGGACGTAACAGATACGCAGTATTTT.

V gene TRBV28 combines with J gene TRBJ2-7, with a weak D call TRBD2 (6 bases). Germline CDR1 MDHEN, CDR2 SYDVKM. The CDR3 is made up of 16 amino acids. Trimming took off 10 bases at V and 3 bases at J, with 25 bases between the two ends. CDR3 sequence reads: CATMMNAGFGVYEQYF. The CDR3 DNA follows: TGTGCCACCATGATGAATGCGGGGTTCGGAGTCTACGAGCAGTACTTC.

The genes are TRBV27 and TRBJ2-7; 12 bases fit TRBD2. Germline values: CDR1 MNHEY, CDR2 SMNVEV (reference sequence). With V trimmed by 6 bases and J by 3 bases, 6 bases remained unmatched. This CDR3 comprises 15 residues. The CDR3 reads CASRSLAGGFYEQYF. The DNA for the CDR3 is TGTGCCAGCAGGTCCCTAGCGGGAGGGTTCTACGAGCAGTACTTC.

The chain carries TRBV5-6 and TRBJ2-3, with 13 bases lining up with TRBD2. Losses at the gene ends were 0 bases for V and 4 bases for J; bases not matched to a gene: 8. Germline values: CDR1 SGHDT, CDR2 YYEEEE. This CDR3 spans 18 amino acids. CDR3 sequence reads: CASSLAGLAGKDPDTQYF. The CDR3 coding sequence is TGTGCCAGCAGCTTGGCGGGACTAGCGGGAAAAGACCCAGATACGCAGTATTTT.

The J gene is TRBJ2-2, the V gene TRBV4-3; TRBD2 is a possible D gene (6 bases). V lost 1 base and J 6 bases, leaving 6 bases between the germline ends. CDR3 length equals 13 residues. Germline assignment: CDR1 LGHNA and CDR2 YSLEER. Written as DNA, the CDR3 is TGCGCCAGCAGCCAAGCGGGGGCCGGGGAGCTGTTTTTT. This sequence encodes CASSQAGAGELFF.

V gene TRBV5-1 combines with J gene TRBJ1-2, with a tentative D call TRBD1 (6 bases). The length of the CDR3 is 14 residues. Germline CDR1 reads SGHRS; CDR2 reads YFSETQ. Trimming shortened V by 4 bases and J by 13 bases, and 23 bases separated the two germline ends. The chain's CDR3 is CASSALGGREFRTF. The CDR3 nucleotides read TGCGCCAGCAGCGCTTTGGGGGGCAGGGAGTTTCGCACCTTC.

The DNA for the CDR3 is TGTGCCAGCAGCTTCCCGGCTGGACCCTACGAGCAGTACTTC. Translation gives CASSFPAGPYEQYF. The V and J genes are TRBV5-6 and TRBJ2-7, with D unresolved. V lost 2 bases to trimming and J lost 2 bases, with 11 bases between them. Germline loops: CDR1 SGHDT, CDR2 YYEEEE. CDR3 length: 14 amino acids. Variable domain in full (rest from reference TRBV5-6 and TRBJ2-7): DAGVTQSPTHLIKTRGQQVTLRCSPKSGHDTVSWYQQALGQGPQFIFQYYEEEERQRGNFPDRFSGHQFPNYSSELNVNALLLGDSALYLCASSFPAGPYEQYFGPGTRLTVT.

The CDR3 DNA reads as TGTGCCAGCAGAGCGGACAGGGCAATCTCCGGTGGCTACACCTTC. Its protein is CASRADRAISGGYTF. The J gene is TRBJ1-2, the V gene TRBV7-2; 8 bases are a match to TRBD1. This CDR3 is 15 amino acids long. The junction had 13 bases not matched to a gene; V was cut back by 6 bases and J by 7 bases. Germline CDR1 and CDR2: SGHTA and FQGNSA.

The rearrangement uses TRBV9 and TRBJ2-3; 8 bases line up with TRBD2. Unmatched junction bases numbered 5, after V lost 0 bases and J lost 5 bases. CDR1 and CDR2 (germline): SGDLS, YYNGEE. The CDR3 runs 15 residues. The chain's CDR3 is CASSVGGGPRDTQYF. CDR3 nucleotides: TGTGCCAGCAGCGTAGGCGGGGGGCCTAGAGATACGCAGTATTTT.

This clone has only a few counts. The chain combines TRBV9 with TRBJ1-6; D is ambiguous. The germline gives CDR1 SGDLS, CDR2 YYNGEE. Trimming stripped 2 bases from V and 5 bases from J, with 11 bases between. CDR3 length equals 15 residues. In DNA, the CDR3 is TGTGCCAGCAGCGTCTCTTTTGGGGATAATTCACCCCTCCACTTT. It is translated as CASSVSFGDNSPLHF.

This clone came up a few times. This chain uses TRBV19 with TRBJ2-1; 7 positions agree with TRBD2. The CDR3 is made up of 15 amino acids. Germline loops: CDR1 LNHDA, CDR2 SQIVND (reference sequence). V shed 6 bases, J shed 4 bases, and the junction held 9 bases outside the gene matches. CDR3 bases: TGTGCCAGTAGGGTGAGGGAGGGAACTTACAATGAGCAGTTCTTC. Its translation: CASRVREGTYNEQFF.

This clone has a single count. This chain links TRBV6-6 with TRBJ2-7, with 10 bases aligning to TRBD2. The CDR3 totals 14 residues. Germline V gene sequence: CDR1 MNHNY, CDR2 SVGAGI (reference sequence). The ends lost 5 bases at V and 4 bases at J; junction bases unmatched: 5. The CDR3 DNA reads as TGTGCCAGCAGTGAGAGCGGGAGGGTTTACGAGCAGTACTTC. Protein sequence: CASSESGRVYEQYF.

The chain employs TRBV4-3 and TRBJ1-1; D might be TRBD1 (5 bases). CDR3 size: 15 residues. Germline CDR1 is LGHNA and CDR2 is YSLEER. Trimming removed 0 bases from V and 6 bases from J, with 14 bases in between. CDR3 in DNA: TGCGCCAGCAGCCAAGACCCCAGGGTGCGCGCTGAAGCTTTCTTT. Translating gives CASSQDPRVRAEAFF.

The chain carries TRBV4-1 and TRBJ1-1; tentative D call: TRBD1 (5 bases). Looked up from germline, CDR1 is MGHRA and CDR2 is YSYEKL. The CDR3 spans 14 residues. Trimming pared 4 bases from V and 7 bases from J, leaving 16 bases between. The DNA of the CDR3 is TGCGCCAGCAGCCCCCCTGGGGCGGCGGGTGAAGCTTTCTTT. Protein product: CASSPPGAAGEAFF.

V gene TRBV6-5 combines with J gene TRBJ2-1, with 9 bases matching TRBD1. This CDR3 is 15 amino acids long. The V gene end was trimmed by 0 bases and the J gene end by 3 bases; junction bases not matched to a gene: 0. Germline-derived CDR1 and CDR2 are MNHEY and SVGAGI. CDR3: CASSYSTGGYNEQFF. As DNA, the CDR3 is TGTGCCAGCAGTTACTCGACAGGGGGCTACAATGAGCAGTTCTTC.

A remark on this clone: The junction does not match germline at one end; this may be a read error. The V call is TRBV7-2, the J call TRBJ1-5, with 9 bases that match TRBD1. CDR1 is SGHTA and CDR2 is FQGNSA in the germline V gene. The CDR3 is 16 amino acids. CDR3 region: CASSLGGTGSNQPQHF. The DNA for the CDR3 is TGTGCCAGCAGTTTAGGGGGGACAGGGAGCAATCAGCCCCAGCATTTT. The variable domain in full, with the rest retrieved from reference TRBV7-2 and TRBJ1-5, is GAGVSQSPSNKVTEKGKDVELRCDPISGHTALYWYRQSLGQGLEFLIYFQGNSAPDKSGLPSDRFSAERTGGSVSTLTIQRTQQEDSAVYLCASSLGGTGSNQPQHFGDGTRLSIL.

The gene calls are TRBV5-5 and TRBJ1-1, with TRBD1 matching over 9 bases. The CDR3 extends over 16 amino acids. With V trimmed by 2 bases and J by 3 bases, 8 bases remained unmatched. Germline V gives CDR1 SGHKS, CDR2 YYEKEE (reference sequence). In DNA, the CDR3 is TGTGCCAGCAGCTTACCGGGACAGGGTGCCGACACTGAAGCTTTCTTT. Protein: CASSLPGQGADTEAFF.

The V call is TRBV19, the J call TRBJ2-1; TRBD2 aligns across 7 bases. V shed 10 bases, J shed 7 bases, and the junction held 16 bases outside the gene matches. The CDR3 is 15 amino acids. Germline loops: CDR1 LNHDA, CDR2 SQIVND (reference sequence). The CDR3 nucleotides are TGTGCCACCGAGTGGGGCGGGAGCGGGGTGAATGAGCAGTTCTTC. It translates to CATEWGGSGVNEQFF.

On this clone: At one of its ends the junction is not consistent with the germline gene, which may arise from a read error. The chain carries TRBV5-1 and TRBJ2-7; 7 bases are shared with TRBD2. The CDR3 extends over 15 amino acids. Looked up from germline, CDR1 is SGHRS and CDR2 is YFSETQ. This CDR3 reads CASSSGEGIPYEQYF. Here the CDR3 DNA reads TGTGCCAGCAGCTCCGGGGAGGGAATCCCCTACGAGCAGTACTTC.